This T cell receptor beta chain was documented in a study of beta chain features in type 1 diabetes. Study-level results: There was a moderate but significant shortening of TCRB CDR3s in all four CD4+ subsets of Type 1 diabetes patients.

The table lists this clone with a few counts. Its antigen remains unknown. Germline values: CDR1 LNHDA, CDR2 SQIVND (reference sequence). The germline V and J ends were trimmed by 3 bases and 7 bases, with 9 bases remaining between them. The length of the CDR3 is 12 residues. Expressed TCRB transcripts got sequenced, as all isolated RNA was reverse transcribed. Generated by immunoSEQ multiplex PCR, the TCRdb table keeps only in-frame clones and is missing some. The sample lists hundreds of thousands of clones, 10% to 15% occurring once. The receptor was isolated from a young man with type 1 diabetes. The chain couples TRBV19 to TRBJ1-1, with D unclear. The sample consisted of naive CD4+ T cells from blood. For the CDR3, the DNA is TGTGCCAGTAGTATGAGCCGGTTTGAAGCTTTCTTT. This codes for CASSMSRFEAFF.